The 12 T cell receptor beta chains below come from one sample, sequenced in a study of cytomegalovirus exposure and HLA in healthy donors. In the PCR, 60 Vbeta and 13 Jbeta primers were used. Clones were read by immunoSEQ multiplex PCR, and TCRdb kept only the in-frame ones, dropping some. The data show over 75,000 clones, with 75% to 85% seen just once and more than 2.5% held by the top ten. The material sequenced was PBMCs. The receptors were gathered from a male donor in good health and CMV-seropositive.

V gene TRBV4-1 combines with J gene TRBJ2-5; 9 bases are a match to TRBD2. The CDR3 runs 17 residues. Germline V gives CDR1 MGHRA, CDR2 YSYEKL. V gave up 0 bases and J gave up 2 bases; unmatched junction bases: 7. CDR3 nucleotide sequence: TGCGCCAGCAGCCAAGAATGGCTAGCGGGGACTCAAGAGACCCAGTACTTC. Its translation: CASSQEWLAGTQETQYF.

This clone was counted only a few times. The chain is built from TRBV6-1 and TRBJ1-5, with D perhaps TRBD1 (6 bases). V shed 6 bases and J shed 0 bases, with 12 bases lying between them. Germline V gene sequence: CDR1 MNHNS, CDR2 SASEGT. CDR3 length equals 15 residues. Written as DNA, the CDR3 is TGTGCCAGCAGGGACAGATCATATAGCAATCAGCCCCAGCATTTT. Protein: CASRDRSYSNQPQHF.

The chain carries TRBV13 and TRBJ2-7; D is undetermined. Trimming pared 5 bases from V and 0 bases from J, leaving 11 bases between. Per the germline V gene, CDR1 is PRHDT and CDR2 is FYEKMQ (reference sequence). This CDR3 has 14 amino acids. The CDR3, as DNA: TGTGCCAGCAGCGACCACAGAGACTCCTACGAGCAGTACTTC. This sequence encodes CASSDHRDSYEQYF.

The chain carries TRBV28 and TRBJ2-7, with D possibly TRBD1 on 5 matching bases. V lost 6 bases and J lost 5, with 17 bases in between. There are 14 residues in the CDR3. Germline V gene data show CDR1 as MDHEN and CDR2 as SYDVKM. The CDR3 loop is CASSPIDRNDEQYF. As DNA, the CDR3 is TGTGCCAGCAGCCCCATTGACAGAAACGACGAGCAGTACTTC.

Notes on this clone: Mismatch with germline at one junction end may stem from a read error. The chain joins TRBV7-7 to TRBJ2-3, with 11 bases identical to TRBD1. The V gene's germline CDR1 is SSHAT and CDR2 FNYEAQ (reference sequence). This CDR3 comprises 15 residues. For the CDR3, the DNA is TGTGCTAGCAGCTTAGGGACAGGGGGTTCAGATACGCAGTATTTT. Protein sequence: CASSLGTGGSDTQYF.

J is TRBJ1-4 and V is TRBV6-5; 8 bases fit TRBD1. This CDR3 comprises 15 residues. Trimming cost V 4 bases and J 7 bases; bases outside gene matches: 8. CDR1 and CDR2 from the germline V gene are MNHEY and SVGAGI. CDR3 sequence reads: CASSLGDRSREKLFF. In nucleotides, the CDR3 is TGTGCCAGCAGTTTGGGGGACAGGAGCCGTGAAAAACTGTTTTTT.

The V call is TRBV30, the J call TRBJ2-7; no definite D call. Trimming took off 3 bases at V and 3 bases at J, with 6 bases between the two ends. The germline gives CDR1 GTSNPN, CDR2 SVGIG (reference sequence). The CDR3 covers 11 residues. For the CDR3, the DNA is TGTGCCTGGAGGGGCTTCTACGAGCAGTACTTC. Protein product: CAWRGFYEQYF.

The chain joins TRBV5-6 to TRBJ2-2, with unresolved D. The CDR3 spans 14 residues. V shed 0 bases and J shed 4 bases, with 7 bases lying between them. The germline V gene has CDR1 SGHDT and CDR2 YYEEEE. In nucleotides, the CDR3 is TGTGCCAGCAGCTTGGGACATCCCACCGGGGAGCTGTTTTTT. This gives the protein CASSLGHPTGELFF. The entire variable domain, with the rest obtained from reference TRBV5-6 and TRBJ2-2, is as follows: DAGVTQSPTHLIKTRGQQVTLRCSPKSGHDTVSWYQQALGQGPQFIFQYYEEEERQRGNFPDRFSGHQFPNYSSELNVNALLLGDSALYLCASSLGHPTGELFFGEGSRLTVL.

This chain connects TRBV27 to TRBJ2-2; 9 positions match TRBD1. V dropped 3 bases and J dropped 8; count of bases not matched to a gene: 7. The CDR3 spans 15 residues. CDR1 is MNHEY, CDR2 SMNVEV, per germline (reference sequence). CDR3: CASSFTQGAVGELFF. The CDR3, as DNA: TGTGCCAGCAGTTTCACACAGGGGGCTGTGGGGGAGCTGTTTTTT.

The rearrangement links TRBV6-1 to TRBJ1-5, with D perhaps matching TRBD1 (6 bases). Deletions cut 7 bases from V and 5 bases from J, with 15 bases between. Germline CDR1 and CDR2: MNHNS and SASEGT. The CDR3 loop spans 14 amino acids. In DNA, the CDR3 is TGTGCCAGCATCGGGGACAATGTTTATCAGCCCCAGCATTTT. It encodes CASIGDNVYQPQHF.

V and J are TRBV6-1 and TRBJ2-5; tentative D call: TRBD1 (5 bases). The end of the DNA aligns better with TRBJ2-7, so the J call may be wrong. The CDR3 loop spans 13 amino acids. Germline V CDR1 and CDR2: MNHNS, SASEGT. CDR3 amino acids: CASILDSSYEQYF. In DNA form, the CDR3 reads TGTGCCAGCATTCTCGACAGTTCCTACGAGCAGTACTTC.

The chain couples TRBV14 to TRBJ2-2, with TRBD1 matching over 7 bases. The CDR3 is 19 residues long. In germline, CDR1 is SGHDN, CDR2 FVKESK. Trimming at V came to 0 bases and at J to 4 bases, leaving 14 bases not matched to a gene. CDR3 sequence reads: CASSQDWRVRGPGTGELFF. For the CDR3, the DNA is TGTGCCAGCAGCCAAGATTGGCGTGTGAGGGGGCCCGGCACCGGGGAGCTGTTTTTT. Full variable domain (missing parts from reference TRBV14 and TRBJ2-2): EAGVTQFPSHSVIEKGQTVTLRCDPISGHDNLYWYRRVMGKEIKFLLHFVKESKQDESGMPNNRFLAERTGGTYSTLKVQPAELEDSGVYFCASSQDWRVRGPGTGELFFGEGSRLTVL.